Listed here is a single T cell receptor (beta chain). The method was immunoSEQ multiplex PCR; TCRdb's version includes in-frame clones alone and lacks a portion of them. The top ten clones hold 0.8% to 1.3% of a sample with 300,000 to 350,000 clones, around 91% of them seen once. The source of the sample is a study of blood T cell repertoires in COVID-19. The V end was cut by 6 bases, the J end by 8 bases, with 22 bases between. The V gene's germline CDR1 is MDHEN and CDR2 SYDVKM. The CDR3 runs 15 residues. The sequenced sample consisted of peripheral blood. V and J are TRBV28 and TRBJ1-2; D remains ambiguous. The sequence was collected from a woman aged 40 to 55 with COVID-19, enrolled during active disease. The CDR3 DNA reads as TGTGCCAGCAGCCCTTCTTTGTGGCCCCGATGGGGCTACACCTTC. This gives the protein CASSPSLWPRWGYTF.